The clone carrying this T cell receptor beta chain has ten or more counts. Its antigen is not identified. A TCRbeta library incorporating unique molecular identifiers was prepared. Using its own MiXCR run on the PCR reads, TCRdb lists one record per CDR3 protein. The sample shows 550,000 to 800,000 distinct CDR3 sequences, approximately 14% of them seen only once. The CDR3 runs to 14 residues. Germline lookup yields CDR1 DFQATT and CDR2 SNEGSKA (reference sequence). Trimming removed 1 base from V and 2 bases from J, with 9 bases in between. The data originate from a study of T-cell reconstitution after alpha-beta-depleted transplantation in children. The study, taken as a whole, reports: Counts and diversity of T cells one year after transplant came mostly from newly produced T cells. It was surviving recipient T cells and thymic progenitors that gave some patients high TCRbeta diversity at day 60. Several hundred rapidly expanded clones from non-depleted graft cells reportedly supplied alpha-beta T cells about two months post-transplant.

The V call is TRBV20-1, the J call TRBJ1-5; no definite D call. The clonotype comes from a girl aged 2-15 years with congenital amegakaryocytic thrombocytopenia, due to receive a stem cell transplant. This specimen was PBMCs, taken before TCRalphabeta/CD19-depleted stem cell transplant. The CDR3 sequence: CSARGTVGNQPQHF. DNA for the CDR3: TGCAGTGCTAGAGGGACGGTGGGCAATCAGCCCCAGCATTTT.